This paragraph covers one T cell receptor beta chain sequence. What it recognizes is unknown. This sample is part of a study of T cell responses to AZD1222 COVID-19 vaccine. Study findings and constraints: Most donors were white British, females outnumbered males, and clonal diversity was possibly underestimated.

Here immunoSEQ multiplex PCR was the method, and the copy in TCRdb shows in-frame clones only, minus some. The sample has 60,000 to 65,000 clones; roughly 84% are singletons. The TCR comes from an adult in good health. The material was peripheral blood, obtained on day 0 of AZD1222 vaccination.

As DNA, the CDR3 is TGTGCCAGCAGCGTAGAACAGGGCAGCGCGGCTTTCTTT. Translated: CASSVEQGSAAFF. The V and J genes are TRBV9 and TRBJ1-1; tentative D call: TRBD1 (6 bases). The V gene lost 0 bases and the J gene lost 11 bases, with 14 bases spanning the gap. CDR1 and CDR2 from the germline V gene are SGDLS and YYNGEE. This CDR3 region has 13 residues.